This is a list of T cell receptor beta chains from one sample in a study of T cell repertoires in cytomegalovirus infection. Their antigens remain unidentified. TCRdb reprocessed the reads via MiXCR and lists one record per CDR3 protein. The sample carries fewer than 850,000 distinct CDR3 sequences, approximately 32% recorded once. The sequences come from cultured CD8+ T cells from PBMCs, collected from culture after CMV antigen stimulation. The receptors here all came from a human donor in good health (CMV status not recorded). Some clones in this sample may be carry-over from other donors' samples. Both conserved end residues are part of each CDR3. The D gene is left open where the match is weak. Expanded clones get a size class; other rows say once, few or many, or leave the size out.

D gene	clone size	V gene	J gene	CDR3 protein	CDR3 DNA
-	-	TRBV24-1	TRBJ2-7	CATCHSWDGSYEQYF	TGTGCCACCTGTCACTCTTGGGACGGCTCCTACGAGCAGTACTTC
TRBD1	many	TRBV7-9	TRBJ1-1	CASSLTGQGGTEAFF	TGTGCCAGCAGCTTAACGGGACAGGGGGGCACTGAAGCTTTCTTT
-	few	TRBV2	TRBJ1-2	CASSEPWGVDYGYTF	TGTGCCAGCAGTGAACCCTGGGGAGTGGACTATGGCTACACCTTC
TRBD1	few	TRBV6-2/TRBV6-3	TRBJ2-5	CASSPRTGGKTQYF	TGTGCCAGCAGTCCGCGGACAGGGGGCAAGACCCAGTACTTC
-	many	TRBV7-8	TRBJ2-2	CASSLVVREYFRELFF	TGTGCCAGCAGCTTAGTGGTCAGGGAATACTTTAGGGAGCTGTTTTTT
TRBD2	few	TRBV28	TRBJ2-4	CASSLSLAGGLAKNIQYF	TGTGCCAGCAGTTTATCGCTAGCGGGGGGTCTAGCCAAAAACATTCAGTACTTC
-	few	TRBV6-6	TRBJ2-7	CASSPRTVYEQYF	TGTGCCAGCAGTCCAAGGACAGTATACGAGCAGTACTTC
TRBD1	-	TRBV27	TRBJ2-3	CASSLLRDRGPDTQYF	TGTGCCAGCAGTTTGTTGCGGGACAGGGGCCCAGATACGCAGTATTTT
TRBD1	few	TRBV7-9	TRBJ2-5	CASSLVGQVLETQYF	TGTGCCAGCAGCTTAGTTGGACAGGTCCTGGAGACCCAGTACTTC
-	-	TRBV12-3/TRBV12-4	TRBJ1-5	CASSSTPSNQPQHF	TGTGCCAGCAGTTCCACACCTAGCAATCAGCCCCAGCATTTT
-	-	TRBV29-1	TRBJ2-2	CSAPGNTGELFF	TGCAGCGCCCCAGGGAACACCGGGGAGCTGTTTTTT
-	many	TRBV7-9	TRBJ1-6	CASSPPDGPWALHF	TGTGCCAGCAGCCCACCGGACGGGCCTTGGGCCCTCCACTTT
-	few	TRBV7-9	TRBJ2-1	CASSLVVGEQFF	TGTGCCAGCAGCTTAGTGGTGGGTGAGCAGTTCTTC
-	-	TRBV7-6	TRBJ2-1	CASSLVGQILVNKQFF	TGTGCCAGCAGCTTAGTCGGTCAGATCCTCGTCAATAAGCAGTTCTTC
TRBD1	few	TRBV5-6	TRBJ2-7	CASSLDGTGVLVYEQYF	TGTGCCAGCAGCTTGGACGGGACAGGGGTATTGGTCTACGAGCAGTACTTC
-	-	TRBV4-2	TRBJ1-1	CASSQGSGWDTEAFF	TGTGCCAGCAGCCAAGGTTCGGGATGGGACACTGAAGCTTTCTTT
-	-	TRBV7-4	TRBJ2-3	CASSLNGYTQYF	TGTGCCAGCAGCTTAAACGGCTATACGCAGTATTTT
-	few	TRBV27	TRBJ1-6	CASSSLPSGRALHF	TGTGCCAGCAGTTCTCTCCCCTCAGGGAGAGCCCTCCACTTT
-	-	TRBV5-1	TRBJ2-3	CASSLETDTDTQYF	TGCGCCAGCAGCTTGGAGACAGACACAGATACGCAGTATTTT
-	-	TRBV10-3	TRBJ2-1	CAISEGHSSYNEQFF	TGTGCCATCAGTGAGGGACACAGCTCCTACAATGAGCAGTTCTTC
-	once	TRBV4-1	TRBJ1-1	CASSQEGSGQPEAFF	TGCGCCAGCAGCCAAGAAGGGAGCGGACAGCCTGAAGCTTTCTTT
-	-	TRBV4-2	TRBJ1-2	CASSQERGQGYTF	TGTGCCAGCAGCCAAGAAAGGGGTCAGGGCTACACCTTC
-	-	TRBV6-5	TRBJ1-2	CASSYSGWGSSGYTF	TGTGCCAGCAGTTACTCGGGATGGGGCTCTAGTGGCTACACCTTC
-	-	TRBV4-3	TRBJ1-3	CASSQEPAGDSGNTIYF	TGCGCCAGCAGCCAGGAGCCCGCGGGAGACTCTGGGAACACCATATATTTT
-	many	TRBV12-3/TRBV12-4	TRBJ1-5	CASSLGRSPQHF	TGTGCCAGCAGTTTAGGGAGAAGCCCCCAGCATTTT
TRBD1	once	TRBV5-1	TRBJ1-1	CASSHGTGAPEAFF	TGCGCCAGCAGCCACGGGACAGGGGCACCTGAAGCTTTCTTT
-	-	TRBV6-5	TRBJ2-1	CASSGGPWDNEQFF	TGTGCCAGCAGCGGGGGCCCCTGGGACAATGAGCAGTTCTTC
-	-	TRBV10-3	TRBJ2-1	CAATEARAPNEQFF	TGTGCCGCAACGGAGGCACGAGCCCCCAATGAGCAGTTCTTC
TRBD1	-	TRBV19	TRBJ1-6	CASTLPGGLSPLHF	TGTGCCAGTACTCTCCCAGGGGGCCTTTCACCCCTCCACTTT
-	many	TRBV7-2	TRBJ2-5	CASSLALVETQYF	TGTGCCAGCAGCTTAGCGTTGGTGGAGACCCAGTACTTC
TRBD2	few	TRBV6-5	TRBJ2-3	CASSNSGGAAVDTQYF	TGTGCCAGCAGTAATAGCGGGGGGGCCGCTGTAGATACGCAGTATTTT
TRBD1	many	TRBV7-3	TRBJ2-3	CASSSTGEWWTDTQYF	TGTGCCAGCAGCTCCACAGGGGAATGGTGGACAGATACGCAGTATTTT
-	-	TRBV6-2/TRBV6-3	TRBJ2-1	CASSYSAGDNEQFF	TGTGCCAGCAGTTACTCTGCAGGGGACAATGAGCAGTTCTTC
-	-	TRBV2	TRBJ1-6	CATLGRETSPLHF	TGTGCCACCCTGGGGAGGGAAACTTCACCCCTCCACTTT
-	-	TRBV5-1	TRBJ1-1	CASSWWGSSNTEAFF	TGCGCCAGCAGCTGGTGGGGCAGTTCGAACACTGAAGCTTTCTTT
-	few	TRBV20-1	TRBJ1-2	CSARDMALPNYGYTF	TGCAGTGCTAGAGATATGGCGTTACCTAACTATGGCTACACCTTC
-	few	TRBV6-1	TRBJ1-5	CASSEWGTSNQPQHF	TGTGCCAGCAGTGAGTGGGGAACTAGCAATCAGCCCCAGCATTTT